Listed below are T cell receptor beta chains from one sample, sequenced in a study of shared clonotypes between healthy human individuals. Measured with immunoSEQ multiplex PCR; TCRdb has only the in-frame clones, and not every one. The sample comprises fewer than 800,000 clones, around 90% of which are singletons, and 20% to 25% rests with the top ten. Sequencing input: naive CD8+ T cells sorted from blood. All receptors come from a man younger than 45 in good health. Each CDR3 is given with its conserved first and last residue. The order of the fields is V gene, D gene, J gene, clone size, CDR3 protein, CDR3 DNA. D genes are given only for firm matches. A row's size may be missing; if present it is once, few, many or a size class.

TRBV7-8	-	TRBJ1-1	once	CASFTGGYVAFF	TGTGCCAGCTTCACGGGGGGATATGTAGCTTTCTTT
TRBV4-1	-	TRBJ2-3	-	CASSQDGQGRYF	TGCGCCAGCAGCCAAGATGGGCAGGGACGGTATTTT
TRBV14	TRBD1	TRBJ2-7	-	CASSQLYRTGDPYEQYF	TGTGCCAGCAGCCAATTATATCGGACAGGGGACCCCTACGAGCAGTACTTC
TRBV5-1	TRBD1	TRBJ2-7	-	CASSLTGAHEQYF	TGCGCCAGCAGCTTAACAGGGGCCCACGAGCAGTACTTC
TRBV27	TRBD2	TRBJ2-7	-	CASSSGLGYEQYF	TGTGCCAGCAGTTCGGGACTAGGCTACGAGCAGTACTTC
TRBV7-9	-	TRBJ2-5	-	CASSLVQEETQYF	TGTGCCAGCAGCTTAGTTCAGGAAGAGACCCAGTACTTC
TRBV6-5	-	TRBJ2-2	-	CASSYWAETTGELFF	TGTGCCAGCAGTTACTGGGCAGAAACCACCGGGGAGCTGTTTTTT
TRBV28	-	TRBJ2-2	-	CASNPEALRTGELFF	TGTGCCAGCAACCCGGAGGCCCTTCGGACCGGGGAGCTGTTTTTT
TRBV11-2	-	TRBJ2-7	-	CASSLEVGYPYEQYF	TGTGCCAGCAGCTTAGAAGTAGGGTATCCCTACGAGCAGTACTTC
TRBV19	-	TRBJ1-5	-	CASSILPGVGQPQHF	TGTGCCAGTAGTATTCTTCCAGGGGTAGGGCAGCCCCAGCATTTT
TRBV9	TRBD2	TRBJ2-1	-	CASSNSGGTYNEQFF	TGTGCCAGCAGCAATAGCGGGGGAACCTACAATGAGCAGTTCTTC
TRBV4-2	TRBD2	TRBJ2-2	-	CASSQDVSGSVGELFF	TGTGCCAGCAGCCAAGATGTTAGCGGGAGCGTCGGGGAGCTGTTTTTT
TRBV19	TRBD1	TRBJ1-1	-	CASSIGQGGTEAFF	TGTGCCAGTAGTATAGGTCAGGGGGGGACTGAAGCTTTCTTT
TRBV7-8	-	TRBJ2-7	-	CASSLAPGGSYEQYF	TGTGCCAGCAGCTTAGCGCCAGGGGGGTCCTACGAGCAGTACTTC
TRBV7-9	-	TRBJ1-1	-	CASSLGGAEAFF	TGTGCCAGCAGCCTCGGAGGGGCTGAAGCTTTCTTT
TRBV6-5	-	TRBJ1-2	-	CASSYSNVGDGYTF	TGTGCCAGCAGTTACTCGAATGTAGGTGATGGCTACACCTTC
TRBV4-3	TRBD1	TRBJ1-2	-	CASSQGGGGGYGYTF	TGCGCCAGCAGCCAAGGAGGAGGGGGCGGCTATGGCTACACCTTC
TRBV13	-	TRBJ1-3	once	CASSSGPMTGNTIYF	TGTGCCAGCAGCTCGGGCCCGATGACTGGAAACACCATATATTTT
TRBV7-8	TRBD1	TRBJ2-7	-	CASSFRQGSGYEQYF	TGTGCCAGCAGCTTCAGACAGGGGAGCGGGTACGAGCAGTACTTC
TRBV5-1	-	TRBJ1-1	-	CASSLVYADTEAFF	TGCGCCAGCAGCTTGGTTTATGCGGACACTGAAGCTTTCTTT
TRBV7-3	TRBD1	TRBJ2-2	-	CASSLSAPGQLGLTGELFF	TGTGCCAGCAGCTTAAGTGCCCCGGGACAGCTGGGCCTCACCGGGGAGCTGTTTTTT
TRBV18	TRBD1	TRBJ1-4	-	CASSIGTGRTNEKLFF	TGTGCCAGCTCAATCGGGACAGGGCGAACTAATGAAAAACTGTTTTTT
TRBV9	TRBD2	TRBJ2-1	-	CASSAHRTSGNNEQFF	TGTGCCAGCAGCGCCCACAGGACTAGCGGGAACAATGAGCAGTTCTTC
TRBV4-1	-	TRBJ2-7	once	CASSQVAGYYEQYF	TGCGCCAGCAGCCAAGTAGCAGGGTATTACGAGCAGTACTTC
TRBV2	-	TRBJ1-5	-	CASSEALSEPQHF	TGTGCCAGCAGTGAAGCGCTCTCGGAGCCCCAGCATTTT
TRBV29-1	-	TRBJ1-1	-	CSVEKGDGAFF	TGCAGCGTTGAAAAGGGGGACGGGGCTTTCTTT
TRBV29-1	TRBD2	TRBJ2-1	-	CSVPSSGGGEQFF	TGCAGCGTGCCCTCTAGCGGGGGGGGTGAGCAGTTCTTC
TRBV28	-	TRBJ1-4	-	CASSLPLDRRILYEKLFF	TGTGCCAGCAGTCTCCCACTGGACAGACGAATCTTGTACGAAAAACTGTTTTTT
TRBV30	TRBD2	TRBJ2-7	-	CAWSAPSGLRYEQYF	TGTGCCTGGAGTGCGCCTAGCGGACTACGCTACGAGCAGTACTTC
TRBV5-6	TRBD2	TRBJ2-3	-	CASSRGLAGVDTQYF	TGTGCCAGCAGCAGGGGACTAGCGGGAGTCGATACGCAGTATTTT
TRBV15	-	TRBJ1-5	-	CATSSQNQPQHF	TGTGCCACCAGCAGTCAGAATCAGCCCCAGCATTTT
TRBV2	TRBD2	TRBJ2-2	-	CASLGGYTGELFF	TGTGCCAGCCTGGGGGGGTACACCGGGGAGCTGTTTTTT
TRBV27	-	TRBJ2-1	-	CASSLSPVRIAADNEQFF	TGTGCCAGCAGTTTATCCCCCGTTAGGATAGCGGCCGACAATGAGCAGTTCTTC
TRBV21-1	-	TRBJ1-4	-	CASSKGARTNEKLFF	TGTGCCAGCAGCAAAGGCGCGAGGACTAATGAAAAACTGTTTTTT
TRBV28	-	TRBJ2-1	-	CASSRRVDWPNEQFF	TGTGCCAGCAGCCGGCGTGTGGACTGGCCCAATGAGCAGTTCTTC
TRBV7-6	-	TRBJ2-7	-	CASSLEAANYEQYF	TGTGCCAGCAGCTTAGAGGCAGCTAACTACGAGCAGTACTTC
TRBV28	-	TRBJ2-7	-	CASSDAIYEQYF	TGTGCCAGCAGTGACGCCATCTACGAGCAGTACTTC
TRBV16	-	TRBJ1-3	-	CASSQYRAGPSGNTIYF	TGTGCCAGCAGCCAATATCGGGCAGGGCCCTCTGGAAACACCATATATTTT
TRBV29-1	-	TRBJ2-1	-	CSVELATSNEQFF	TGCAGCGTTGAACTAGCGACCAGCAATGAGCAGTTCTTC
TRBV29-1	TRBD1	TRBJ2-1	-	CSVEGSGTGQYNEQFF	TGCAGCGTTGAGGGGTCAGGGACAGGTCAATACAATGAGCAGTTCTTC
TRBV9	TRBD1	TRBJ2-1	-	CASSPGQGVIYNEQFF	TGTGCCAGCAGCCCCGGACAGGGCGTGATCTACAATGAGCAGTTCTTC
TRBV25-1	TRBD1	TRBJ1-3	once	CASSGPDRESSGNTIYF	TGTGCCAGCAGTGGCCCCGACAGGGAAAGCTCTGGAAACACCATATATTTT
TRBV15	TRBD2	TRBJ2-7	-	CATSRGPGTSGGEQYF	TGTGCCACCAGCAGGGGCCCCGGGACTAGCGGAGGCGAGCAGTACTTC
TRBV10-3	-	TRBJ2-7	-	CAIADISSYEQYF	TGTGCCATCGCCGACATAAGCTCCTACGAGCAGTACTTC
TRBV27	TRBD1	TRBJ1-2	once	CASGTAYGYTF	TGTGCCAGTGGGACAGCCTATGGCTACACCTTC
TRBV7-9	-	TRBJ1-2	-	CASSLVEDRHYGYTF	TGTGCCAGCAGCTTAGTGGAAGACAGACACTATGGCTACACCTTC
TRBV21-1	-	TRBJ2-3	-	CASSKVARGRDTQYF	TGTGCCAGCAGCAAAGTGGCACGAGGCAGGGATACGCAGTATTTT
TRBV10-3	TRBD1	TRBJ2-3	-	CAMSGTGGPDTQYF	TGTGCCATGTCTGGGACAGGGGGCCCAGATACGCAGTATTTT
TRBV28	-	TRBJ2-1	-	CASSFLSSYNEQFF	TGTGCCAGCAGTTTTTTGAGCTCCTACAATGAGCAGTTCTTC
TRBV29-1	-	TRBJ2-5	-	CSIKEIQETQYF	TGCAGCATTAAAGAGATCCAAGAGACCCAGTACTTC
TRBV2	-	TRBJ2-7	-	CASSEQGPEQYF	TGTGCCAGCAGTGAACAGGGCCCCGAGCAGTACTTC
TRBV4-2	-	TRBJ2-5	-	CASSLDPGETQYF	TGTGCCAGCAGCTTGGACCCTGGGGAGACCCAGTACTTC
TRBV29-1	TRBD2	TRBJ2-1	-	CSVEGHSGGRDEQFF	TGCAGCGTTGAAGGCCACAGCGGGGGTCGGGATGAGCAGTTCTTC
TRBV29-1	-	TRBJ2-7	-	CSVGAEPINEQYF	TGCAGCGTAGGGGCAGAACCCATCAACGAGCAGTACTTC
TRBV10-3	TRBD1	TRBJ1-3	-	CAIQGQEAGNTIYF	TGTGCCATCCAGGGACAGGAAGCTGGAAACACCATATATTTT
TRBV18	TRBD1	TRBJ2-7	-	CASSPEGGEVYEQYF	TGTGCCAGCTCACCAGAAGGGGGCGAGGTGTACGAGCAGTACTTC
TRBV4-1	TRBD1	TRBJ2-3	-	CASSQIGGDREWDTQYF	TGCGCCAGCAGCCAAATCGGTGGAGACAGGGAGTGGGATACGCAGTATTTT
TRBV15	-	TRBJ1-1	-	CATTGTATMNTEAFF	TGTGCCACCACCGGGACGGCTACAATGAACACTGAAGCTTTCTTT
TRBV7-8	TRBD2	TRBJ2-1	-	CASSPSGGSYNEQFF	TGTGCCAGCAGCCCCTCGGGGGGGTCCTACAATGAGCAGTTCTTC